A single sample is the source of the 29 T cell receptor beta chains below, sequenced in a study of cytomegalovirus exposure and HLA in healthy donors. A multiplex PCR was run with 60 Vbeta primers and 13 Jbeta primers. Some clones are missing from TCRdb's copy, which holds only in-frame ones; the method was immunoSEQ multiplex PCR. The sample has roughly 120,000 clones, roughly 80% seen once. Sequenced: PBMCs. These receptors all stem from a woman in her twenties or thirties in good health and CMV-seropositive.

Worth noting for this clone: The junction differs from germline at one of its ends, possibly a read error. The V call is TRBV28, the J call TRBJ1-2; D is possibly TRBD1 (6 bases). The germline V gene has CDR1 MDHEN and CDR2 SYDVKM. The CDR3 loop spans 13 amino acids. As DNA, the CDR3 is TGTGCCAGCAGTGGGATGGGGCACCCGGGACAAAGATTC. It yields the protein CASSGMGHPGQRF.

V and J are TRBV12-5 and TRBJ2-7, with 10 bases aligning to TRBD1. With 2 bases clipped from V and 6 bases from J, the junction kept 7 bases outside the gene matches. Germline loops: CDR1 LGHNT, CDR2 FRNRAP. CDR3 length equals 15 residues. The CDR3 spells CASGLRQGAYGEQYF. DNA for the CDR3: TGTGCTAGTGGTTTGAGACAGGGGGCTTATGGCGAGCAGTACTTC.

The J gene is TRBJ1-2, the V gene TRBV15; 10 bases are a match to TRBD1. With V trimmed by 0 bases and J by 8 bases, 12 bases remained unmatched. The germline V gene has CDR1 LNHNV and CDR2 YYDKDF (reference sequence). The CDR3 consists of 17 residues. CDR3 amino acids: CATSRDRTGTGAGGYTF. The CDR3, as DNA: TGTGCCACCAGCAGAGACCGTACCGGGACAGGGGCAGGAGGCTACACCTTC.

This rearrangement joins TRBV10-3 to TRBJ2-5, with TRBD2 matching over 7 bases. The germline V gene has CDR1 ENHRY and CDR2 SYGVKD. CDR3 length: 17 residues. The junction had 15 bases not matched to a gene; V was cut back by 6 bases and J by 2 bases. DNA of the CDR3: TGTGCCATCAGGGCCGCGGCGGGGGTGGGGGGGCAAGAGACCCAGTACTTC. It translates to CAIRAAAGVGGQETQYF.

V gene TRBV19 combines with J gene TRBJ2-4, with 7 bases matching TRBD1. The CDR3 sequence is 14 residues long. CDR1 and CDR2 from the germline V gene are LNHDA and SQIVND (reference sequence). The V and J ends lost 4 bases and 4 bases, in that order; junction bases with no gene match: 4. The CDR3, as DNA: TGTGCCAGTAGTACGGGACAGCAAAAAAACATTCAGTACTTC. Translated: CASSTGQQKNIQYF.

Only a few counts were recorded for this clone. The chain uses TRBV4-2 and TRBJ1-6; 9 bases are shared with TRBD1. CDR1 and CDR2 from the germline V gene are LGHNA and YNFKEQ. V lost 4 bases and J lost 14; bases outside the gene matches: 12. The CDR3 length is 15 residues. This CDR3 reads CASSLGDRDFGTLHF. Here the CDR3 DNA reads TGTGCCAGCAGCCTGGGGGACAGGGACTTTGGGACCCTCCACTTT.

The chain carries TRBV9 and TRBJ2-2; D not certain. This CDR3 region has 15 residues. V lost 0 bases and J 3 bases, leaving 9 bases between the germline ends. CDR1 is SGDLS and CDR2 is YYNGEE in the germline V gene. Written as DNA, the CDR3 is TGTGCCAGCAGCGTAGAGCCCTCATACACCGGGGAGCTGTTTTTT. Its protein product is CASSVEPSYTGELFF. Looking up the rest from reference TRBV9 and TRBJ2-2 gives the full variable domain: DSGVTQTPKHLITATGQRVTLRCSPRSGDLSVYWYQQSLDQGLQFLIQYYNGEERAKGNILERFSAQQFPDLHSELNLSSLELGDSALYFCASSVEPSYTGELFFGEGSRLTVL.

The rearrangement links TRBV2 to TRBJ2-7; TRBD1 matches at 12 bases. The CDR3 sequence is 14 residues long. Unmatched junction bases numbered 8, after V lost 6 bases and J lost 8 bases. Germline V lookup: CDR1 SNHLY, CDR2 FYNNEI. The CDR3 protein is CASSTGTGGEKQYF. CDR3 sequence (DNA): TGTGCCAGCAGCACCGGGACAGGGGGCGAAAAGCAGTACTTC.

The chain combines TRBV5-6 with TRBJ1-2; D is uncertain. CDR1 and CDR2 from the germline V gene are SGHDT and YYEEEE. V lost 1 base to trimming and J lost 8 bases, with 18 bases between them. The CDR3 runs 15 residues. The CDR3 sequence: CASSLTPRTPGGYTF. CDR3 nucleotides: TGTGCCAGCAGCTTGACCCCCCGGACCCCGGGGGGCTACACCTTC.

The V and J genes are TRBV30 and TRBJ1-3; D gene ambiguous. The V end was cut by 1 base, the J end by 4 bases, with 11 bases between. Germline V gene lookup returns CDR1 GTSNPN and CDR2 SVGIG (reference sequence). CDR3 size: 14 residues. In DNA form, the CDR3 reads TGTGCCTGGAGTGGTCCCAGGCTCGGAAACACCATATATTTT. This gives the protein CAWSGPRLGNTIYF.

The gene calls are TRBV19 and TRBJ1-1, with 8 bases lining up with TRBD1. The CDR3 consists of 13 residues. V lost 3 bases, J lost 4 bases, and 1 base stayed unmatched. Looked up from germline, CDR1 is LNHDA and CDR2 is SQIVND (reference sequence). The CDR3 protein is CASSMTGATEAFF. CDR3 nucleotide sequence: TGTGCCAGTAGTATGACAGGGGCCACTGAAGCTTTCTTT.

This clone was counted once. As DNA, the CDR3 is TGTGCCAGCAGTTACTCGAACGGTCTACACAATGAGCAGTTCTTC. This encodes CASSYSNGLHNEQFF. The chain links TRBV6-5 to TRBJ2-1; D is unclear. V lost 0 bases to trimming and J lost 5 bases, with 11 bases between them. The CDR3 has 15 amino acids. Germline loops: CDR1 MNHEY, CDR2 SVGAGI.

The V call is TRBV5-4, the J call TRBJ2-2, with D perhaps matching TRBD2 (6 bases). This CDR3 contains 15 residues. The germline V gene has CDR1 SGHNT and CDR2 YYREEE (reference sequence). V dropped 2 bases and J dropped 2 bases, with 10 bases sitting between them. The DNA for the CDR3 is TGTGCCAGCAGCTTCGGGGGACTTAACACCGGGGAGCTGTTTTTT. It codes for CASSFGGLNTGELFF.

V is TRBV9 and J is TRBJ1-2; unclear D gene. Germline V lookup: CDR1 SGDLS, CDR2 YYNGEE. With 0 bases removed from V and 2 bases from J, the gap between germline ends came to 5 bases. The CDR3 is made up of 13 amino acids. The CDR3 reads CASSVGPNYGYTF. The CDR3 nucleotides are TGTGCCAGCAGCGTAGGGCCAAACTATGGCTACACCTTC.

The chain carries TRBV19 and TRBJ1-6; D may be TRBD1 (5 bases). V dropped 5 bases and J dropped 8 bases, with 16 bases sitting between them. CDR3 length: 15 residues. CDR1 is LNHDA, CDR2 SQIVND, per germline (reference sequence). For the CDR3, the DNA is TGTGCCAGTAGTCCCAGGTCCACGGGGGATTCACCCCTCCACTTT. It codes for CASSPRSTGDSPLHF.

CDR3 sequence reads: CASSGQGVGTEAFF. For the CDR3, the DNA is TGTGCCAGCAGCGGACAGGGGGTGGGCACTGAAGCTTTCTTT. The chain employs TRBV9 and TRBJ1-1; 9 bases fit TRBD1. V shed 3 bases and J 4 bases; nucleotides not matched to a gene: 4. The CDR3 totals 14 residues. CDR1 is SGDLS, CDR2 YYNGEE, per germline.

This chain connects TRBV9 to TRBJ2-5; D may be TRBD1 (6 bases). The CDR3 spans 18 residues. Trimming stripped 4 bases from V and 5 bases from J, with 27 bases between. Germline CDR1 is SGDLS and CDR2 is YYNGEE. In DNA, the CDR3 is TGTGCCAGCAGCAACAACCCCCGGGACACGCGTAGTGTGGAGACCCAGTACTTC. Amino acids: CASSNNPRDTRSVETQYF.

V gene TRBV4-1 combines with J gene TRBJ2-3; 8 bases map to TRBD1. The CDR3 is 16 amino acids. Germline V CDR1 and CDR2: MGHRA, YSYEKL. The junction had 10 bases not matched to a gene; V was cut back by 4 bases and J by 4 bases. CDR3 sequence reads: CASSLTDRVGADTQYF. CDR3 bases: TGCGCCAGCAGCCTTACGGACAGGGTAGGGGCAGATACGCAGTATTTT.

This chain links TRBV5-1 with TRBJ2-5, with a possible D match to TRBD1 (7 bases). V gave up 1 base and J gave up 5 bases, with 15 bases separating them. CDR1 and CDR2 from the germline V gene are SGHRS and YFSETQ. The CDR3 runs to 15 residues. CDR3 sequence reads: CASSLLEGASETQYF. CDR3 coding DNA: TGCGCCAGCAGCTTGTTGGAGGGGGCGTCGGAGACCCAGTACTTC.

The chain employs TRBV2 and TRBJ2-5; 13 bases align to TRBD2. The CDR3 runs 15 residues. The germline V gene has CDR1 SNHLY and CDR2 FYNNEI. V lost 6 bases, J lost 2 bases, and 3 bases stayed unmatched. The DNA of the CDR3 is TGTGCCAGCAGGGTGACTAGCGGGGGGCAAGAGACCCAGTACTTC. It translates to CASRVTSGGQETQYF.

The J gene is TRBJ1-1, the V gene TRBV2; D ambiguous. This CDR3 comprises 15 residues. CDR1 is SNHLY and CDR2 is FYNNEI in the germline V gene. The V end was cut by 5 bases, the J end by 3 bases, with 16 bases between. CDR3 residues: CASSPSHRMDTEAFF. The CDR3 bases are TGTGCCAGCAGTCCCAGTCACCGCATGGACACTGAAGCTTTCTTT.

This chain uses TRBV2 with TRBJ2-1; 12 nucleotides line up with TRBD2. The CDR3 consists of 15 residues. Germline values: CDR1 SNHLY, CDR2 FYNNEI. The J segment lost 4 bases and the V segment lost 10 bases, leaving 8 bases of the junction unmatched. The CDR3 sequence is CATKRTSGGYNEQFF. DNA for the CDR3: TGTGCCACCAAACGAACTAGCGGGGGGTACAATGAGCAGTTCTTC.

The table lists this clone with a few counts. This chain links TRBV19 with TRBJ2-7; the match to TRBD1 covers 10 bases. From germline, CDR1 is LNHDA and CDR2 SQIVND (reference sequence). The CDR3 has 14 residues. The J segment lost 2 bases and the V segment lost 5 bases, leaving 3 bases of the junction unmatched. CDR3 nucleotides: TGTGCCAGTAGTGCCGGGACAGGGGCCTACGAGCAGTACTTC. Amino acid sequence: CASSAGTGAYEQYF.

This clone was picked up one time. J is TRBJ2-3 and V is TRBV29-1, with D perhaps TRBD2 (6 bases). In germline, CDR1 is SQVTM, CDR2 ANQGSEA. V lost 1 base, J lost 5 bases, and 13 bases lay in between. CDR3 length: 14 amino acids. The CDR3 spells CSVEGGDFLDTQYF. CDR3 nucleotide sequence: TGCAGCGTTGAAGGCGGGGATTTTTTAGATACGCAGTATTTT.

The rearrangement uses TRBV6-1 and TRBJ2-5; 9 bases map to TRBD1. With V trimmed by 6 bases and J by 2 bases, 7 bases remained unmatched. Germline-derived CDR1 and CDR2 are MNHNS and SASEGT. The length of the CDR3 is 15 residues. CDR3 DNA sequence: TGTGCCAGCAGCAAGACAGGGGGACTACAAGAGACCCAGTACTTC. It translates to CASSKTGGLQETQYF.

The chain couples TRBV4-3 to TRBJ2-7, with TRBD1 identical over 11 bases. V gave up 3 bases and J gave up 4 bases; unmatched junction bases: 2. CDR1 is LGHNA and CDR2 is YSLEER in the germline V gene. The CDR3 totals 14 residues. The CDR3 DNA is TGCGCCAGCAGCCACGGACAGGGGGCTTACGAGCAGTACTTC. The encoded protein is CASSHGQGAYEQYF.

The table lists this clone with a few counts. The J gene is TRBJ1-2, the V gene TRBV5-6, with D maybe TRBD1 (6 bases). The germline V gene encodes CDR1 SGHDT and CDR2 YYEEEE. With 5 bases removed from V and 8 bases from J, the gap between germline ends came to 22 bases. The CDR3 is made up of 15 amino acids. CDR3 amino acids: CASRPLRGKLWGYTF. CDR3 nucleotides: TGTGCCAGCAGGCCTCTCAGGGGAAAGCTGTGGGGCTACACCTTC.

The CDR3 protein is CASSPGQGVASGYTF. The CDR3 nucleotides read TGCGCCAGCAGCCCCGGACAGGGGGTTGCGAGCGGCTACACCTTC. The chain is built from TRBV4-1 and TRBJ1-2; 10 bases map to TRBD1. The V gene end was trimmed by 4 bases and the J gene end by 8 bases; junction bases not matched to a gene: 10. CDR3 length: 15 amino acids. The germline V gene has CDR1 MGHRA and CDR2 YSYEKL.

This clone was counted only a few times. One end of the junction does not line up with germline, which may come from a read error. The chain carries TRBV19 and TRBJ2-1, with 9 positions matching TRBD2. Germline CDR1 is LNHDA and CDR2 is SQIVND (reference sequence). CDR3 size: 12 residues. CDR3 nucleotide sequence: TGTGCCAGTAGTGGGTATGAGAAGCGGGGGGTCTTC. It is translated as CASSGYEKRGVF.